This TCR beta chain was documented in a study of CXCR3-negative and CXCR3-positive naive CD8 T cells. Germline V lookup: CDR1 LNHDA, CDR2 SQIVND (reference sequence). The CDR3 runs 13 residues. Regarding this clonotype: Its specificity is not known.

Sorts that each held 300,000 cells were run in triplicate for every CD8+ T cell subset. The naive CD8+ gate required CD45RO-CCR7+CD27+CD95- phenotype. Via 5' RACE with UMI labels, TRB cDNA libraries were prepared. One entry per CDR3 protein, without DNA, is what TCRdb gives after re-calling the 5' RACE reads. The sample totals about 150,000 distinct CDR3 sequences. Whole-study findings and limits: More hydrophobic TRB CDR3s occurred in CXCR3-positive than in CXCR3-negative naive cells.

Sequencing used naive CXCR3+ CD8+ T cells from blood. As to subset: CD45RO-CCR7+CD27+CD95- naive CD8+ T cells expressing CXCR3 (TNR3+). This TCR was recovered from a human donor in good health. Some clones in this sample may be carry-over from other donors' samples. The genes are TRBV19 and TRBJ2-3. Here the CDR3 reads CASSIDWKGSRWF.